The clone carrying this T cell receptor (beta chain) was counted many times. The data derive from a study of blood T cell repertoires in COVID-19. At the level of the study: Samples representing acute and convalescent COVID-19 were sourced from the United States, Italy and Spain. In each case, the material was cDNA or gDNA derived from T cells, B-cell-depleted T cells, or PBMCs.

The CDR3 spans 14 residues. Germline CDR1 is LNHDA and CDR2 is SQIVND (reference sequence). V was cut by 5 bases and J by 4 bases, with 11 bases left in between. Authors' analysis steps: For nucleated cells, counts were estimated from reference gene primer amplification. Assay: immunoSEQ multiplex PCR; the TCRdb copy retains only in-frame clones and omits some. V and J calls and clone size are those listed in that table; D and trimming were worked out from the DNA. This sample yields some 99,000 clones, of which around 80% are seen a single time; around 4.7% belongs to the top ten. Material: peripheral blood. The V gene is TRBV19, the J gene TRBJ2-2; D might be TRBD1 (6 bases). The origin of this receptor is a human donor in a cohort sampled during active or convalescent COVID-19. The chain's CDR3 is CASSGQGITGELFF. CDR3 nucleotide sequence: TGTGCCAGTAGTGGCCAGGGGATCACCGGGGAGCTGTTTTTT.